This T cell receptor (beta chain) was found in a study of blood T cells in healthy people across ages. Study-wide results and caveats: Naive CD4+ cell counts and diversity both ran higher in long-lived than in aged donors. Per million T cells, TCR beta diversity dropped about linearly as age rose.

The CDR3 spans 17 residues. This clonotype has ten or more counts. The antigen is not known. The second PCR ran roughly 6 to 12 cycles with a sample-barcoded 5' primer and J-beta primers. A 12-random-nucleotide template-switch adaptor tagged each cDNA molecule. From each sample, at least 3 million paired-end reads containing CDR3 were obtained. MiXCR, applied by TCRdb to the 5' RACE reads, yields one record per CDR3 protein. The sample holds nearly 1 million distinct CDR3 sequences, roughly 47% seen once. The TCR originated in a woman in her fifties or sixties in good health. The sequenced sample consisted of blood. The rearrangement uses TRBV21-1 and TRBJ1-6; no check of the table's D call, TRBD1, against the DNA was made. TRBV21-1 is noted as a pseudogene. The CDR3 bases are TGTGCCAGCAGCAAACTCCGGGACAGGGGTCATAATTCACCCCTCCACTTT. It is translated as CASSKLRDRGHNSPLHF.